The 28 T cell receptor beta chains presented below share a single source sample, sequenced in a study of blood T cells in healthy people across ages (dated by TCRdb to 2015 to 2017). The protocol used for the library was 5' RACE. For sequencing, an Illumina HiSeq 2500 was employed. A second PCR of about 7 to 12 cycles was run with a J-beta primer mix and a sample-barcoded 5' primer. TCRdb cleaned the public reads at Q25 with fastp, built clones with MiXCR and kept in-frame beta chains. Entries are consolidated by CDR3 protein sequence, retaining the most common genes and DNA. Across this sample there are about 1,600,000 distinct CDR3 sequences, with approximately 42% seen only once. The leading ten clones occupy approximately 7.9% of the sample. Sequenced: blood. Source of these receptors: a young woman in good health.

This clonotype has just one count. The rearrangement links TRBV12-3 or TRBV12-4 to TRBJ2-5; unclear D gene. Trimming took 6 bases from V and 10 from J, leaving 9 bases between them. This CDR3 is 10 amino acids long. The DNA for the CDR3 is TGTGCCAGCAGGGGTGATAGCCAGTACTTC. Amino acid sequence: CASRGDSQYF.

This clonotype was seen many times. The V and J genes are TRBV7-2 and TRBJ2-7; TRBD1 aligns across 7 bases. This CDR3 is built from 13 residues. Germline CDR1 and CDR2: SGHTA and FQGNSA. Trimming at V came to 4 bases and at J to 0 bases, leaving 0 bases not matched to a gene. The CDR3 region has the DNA TGTGCCAGCAGCTGGGACAGCTCCTACGAGCAGTACTTC. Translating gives CASSWDSSYEQYF.

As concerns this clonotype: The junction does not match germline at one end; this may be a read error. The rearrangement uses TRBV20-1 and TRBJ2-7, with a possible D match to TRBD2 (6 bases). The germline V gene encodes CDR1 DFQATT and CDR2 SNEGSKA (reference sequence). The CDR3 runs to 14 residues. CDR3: CSALDGGVPYGQYF. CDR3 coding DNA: TGCAGTGCTCTCGATGGCGGGGTTCCCTACGGGCAGTACTTC.

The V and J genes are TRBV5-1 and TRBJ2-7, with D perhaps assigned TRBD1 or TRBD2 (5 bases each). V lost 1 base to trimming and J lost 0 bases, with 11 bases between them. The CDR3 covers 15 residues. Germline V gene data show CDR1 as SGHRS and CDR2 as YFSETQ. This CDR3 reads CASSLFGDPSYEQYF. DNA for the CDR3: TGCGCCAGCAGCTTGTTTGGGGACCCCTCCTACGAGCAGTACTTC.

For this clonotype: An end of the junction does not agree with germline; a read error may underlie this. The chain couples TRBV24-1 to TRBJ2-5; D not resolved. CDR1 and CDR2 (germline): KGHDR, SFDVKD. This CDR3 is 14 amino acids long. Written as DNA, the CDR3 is TGTGCCACCAGTGATTTCGGTTTACCCGAGACCCTGTACTTC. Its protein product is CATSDFGLPETLYF.

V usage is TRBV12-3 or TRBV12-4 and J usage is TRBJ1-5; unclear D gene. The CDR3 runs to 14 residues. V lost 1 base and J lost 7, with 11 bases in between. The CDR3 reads CASSLDGNRQPQHF. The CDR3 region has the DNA TGTGCCAGCAGTTTAGACGGGAATCGGCAGCCCCAGCATTTT.

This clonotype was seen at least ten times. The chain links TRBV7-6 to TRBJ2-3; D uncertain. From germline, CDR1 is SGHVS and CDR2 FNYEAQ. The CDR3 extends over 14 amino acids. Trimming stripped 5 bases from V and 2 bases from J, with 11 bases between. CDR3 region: CASSLGSDTDTQYF. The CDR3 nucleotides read TGTGCCAGCAGCCTGGGCTCCGACACAGATACGCAGTATTTT.

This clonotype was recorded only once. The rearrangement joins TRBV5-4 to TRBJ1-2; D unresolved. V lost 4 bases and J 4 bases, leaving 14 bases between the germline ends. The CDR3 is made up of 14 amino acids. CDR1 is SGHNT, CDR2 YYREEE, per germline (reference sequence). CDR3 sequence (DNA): TGTGCCAGCAGCCCCGCATCGGAAGCCTATGGCTACACCTTC. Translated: CASSPASEAYGYTF.

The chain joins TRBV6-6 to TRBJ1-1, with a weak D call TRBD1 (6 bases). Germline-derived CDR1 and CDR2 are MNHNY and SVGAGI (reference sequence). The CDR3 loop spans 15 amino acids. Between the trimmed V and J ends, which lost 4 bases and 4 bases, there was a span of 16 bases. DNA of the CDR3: TGTGCCAGCAGTTCCCGTCCAGGGGTATTCACTGAAGCTTTCTTT. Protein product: CASSSRPGVFTEAFF.

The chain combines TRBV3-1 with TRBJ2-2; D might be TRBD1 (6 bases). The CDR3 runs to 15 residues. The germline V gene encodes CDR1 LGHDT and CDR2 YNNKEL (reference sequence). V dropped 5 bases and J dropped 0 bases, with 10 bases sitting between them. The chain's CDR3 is CASSKQGANTGELFF. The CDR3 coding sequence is TGTGCCAGCAGCAAACAGGGTGCGAACACCGGGGAGCTGTTTTTT. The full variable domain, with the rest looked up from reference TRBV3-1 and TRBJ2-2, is DTAVSQTPKYLVTQMGNDKSIKCEQNLGHDTMYWYKQDSKKFLKIMFSYNNKELIINETVPNRFSPKSPDKAHLNLHINSLELGDSAVYFCASSKQGANTGELFFGEGSRLTVL.

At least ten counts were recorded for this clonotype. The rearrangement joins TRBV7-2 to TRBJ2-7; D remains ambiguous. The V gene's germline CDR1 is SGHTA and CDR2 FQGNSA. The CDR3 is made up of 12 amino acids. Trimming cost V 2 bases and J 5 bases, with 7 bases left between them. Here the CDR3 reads CASSLNSNEQYF. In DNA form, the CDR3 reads TGTGCCAGCAGCTTAAATTCGAACGAGCAGTACTTC.

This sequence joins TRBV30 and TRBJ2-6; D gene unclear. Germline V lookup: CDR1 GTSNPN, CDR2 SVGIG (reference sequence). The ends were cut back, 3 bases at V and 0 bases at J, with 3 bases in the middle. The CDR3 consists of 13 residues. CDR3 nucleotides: TGTGCCTGGAGACTCTCTGGGGCCAACGTCCTGACTTTC. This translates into CAWRLSGANVLTF.

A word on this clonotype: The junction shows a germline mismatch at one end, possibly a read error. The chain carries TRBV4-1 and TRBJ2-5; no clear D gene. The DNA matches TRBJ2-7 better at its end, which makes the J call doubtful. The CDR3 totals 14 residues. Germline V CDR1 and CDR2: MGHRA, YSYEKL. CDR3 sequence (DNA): TGCGCCAGCGGCCACCCTGAAGGTTCCTACGAGCAGTACTTC. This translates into CASGHPEGSYEQYF.

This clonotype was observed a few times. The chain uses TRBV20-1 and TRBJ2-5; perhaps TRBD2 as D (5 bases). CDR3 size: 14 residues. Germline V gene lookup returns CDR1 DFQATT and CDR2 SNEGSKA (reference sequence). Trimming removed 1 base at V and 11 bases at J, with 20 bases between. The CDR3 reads CSARGFGIYNEQYF. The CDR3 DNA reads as TGCAGTGCTAGAGGCTTCGGGATTTACAATGAGCAGTACTTC.

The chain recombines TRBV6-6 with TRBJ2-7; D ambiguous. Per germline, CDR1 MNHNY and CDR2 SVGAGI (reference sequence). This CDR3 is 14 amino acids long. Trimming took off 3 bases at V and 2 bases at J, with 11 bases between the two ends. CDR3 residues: CASSYQMTPYEQYF. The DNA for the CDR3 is TGTGCCAGCAGTTATCAAATGACTCCCTACGAGCAGTACTTC.

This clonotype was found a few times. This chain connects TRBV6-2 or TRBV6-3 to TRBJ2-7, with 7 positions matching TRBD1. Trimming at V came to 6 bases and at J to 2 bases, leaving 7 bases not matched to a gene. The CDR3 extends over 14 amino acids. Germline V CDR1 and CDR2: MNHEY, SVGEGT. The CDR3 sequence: CASRGQTLTYEQYF. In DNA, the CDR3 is TGTGCCAGCAGGGGACAGACCCTCACCTACGAGCAGTACTTC.

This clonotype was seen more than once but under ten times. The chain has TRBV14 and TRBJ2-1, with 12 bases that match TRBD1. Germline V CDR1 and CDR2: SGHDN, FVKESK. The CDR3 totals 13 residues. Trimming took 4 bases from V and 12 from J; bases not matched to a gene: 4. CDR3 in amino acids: CASSLGTGGWQFF. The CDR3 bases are TGTGCCAGCAGCCTAGGGACAGGGGGCTGGCAGTTCTTC.

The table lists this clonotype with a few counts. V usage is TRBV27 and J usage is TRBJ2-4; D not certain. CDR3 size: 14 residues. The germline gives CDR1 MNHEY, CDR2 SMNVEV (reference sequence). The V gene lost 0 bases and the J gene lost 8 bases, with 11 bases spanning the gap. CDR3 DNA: TGTGCCAGCAGTTTATCCCCTCCGGCGGACATTCAGTACTTC. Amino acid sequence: CASSLSPPADIQYF.

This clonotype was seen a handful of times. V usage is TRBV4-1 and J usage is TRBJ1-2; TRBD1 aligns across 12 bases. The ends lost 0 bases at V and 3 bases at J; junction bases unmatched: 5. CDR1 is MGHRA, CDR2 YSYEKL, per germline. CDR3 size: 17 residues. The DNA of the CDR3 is TGCGCCAGCAGCCAAGATCGGGACAGGGGGCGAGACTATGGCTACACCTTC. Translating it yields CASSQDRDRGRDYGYTF.

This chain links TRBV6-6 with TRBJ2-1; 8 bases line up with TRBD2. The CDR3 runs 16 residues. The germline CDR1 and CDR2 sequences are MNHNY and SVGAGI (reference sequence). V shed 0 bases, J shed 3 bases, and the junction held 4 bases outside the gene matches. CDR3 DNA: TGTGCCAGCAGTTACTCCGGGGGGGCTTTCTACAATGAGCAGTTCTTC. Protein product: CASSYSGGAFYNEQFF.

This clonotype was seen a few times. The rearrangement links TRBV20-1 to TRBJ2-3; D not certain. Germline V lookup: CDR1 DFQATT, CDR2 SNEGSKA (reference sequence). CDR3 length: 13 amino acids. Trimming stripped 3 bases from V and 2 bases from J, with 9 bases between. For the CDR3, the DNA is TGCAGTGCTAGCCTTCTTACCACAGATACGCAGTATTTT. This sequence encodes CSASLLTTDTQYF.

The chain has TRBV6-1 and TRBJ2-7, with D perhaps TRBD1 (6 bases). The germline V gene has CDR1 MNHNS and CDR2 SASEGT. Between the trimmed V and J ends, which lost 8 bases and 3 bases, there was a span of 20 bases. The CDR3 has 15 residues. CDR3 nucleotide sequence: TGTGCCAGCCACCGAGGGGACATTAAGAACTACGAGCAGTACTTC. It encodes CASHRGDIKNYEQYF.

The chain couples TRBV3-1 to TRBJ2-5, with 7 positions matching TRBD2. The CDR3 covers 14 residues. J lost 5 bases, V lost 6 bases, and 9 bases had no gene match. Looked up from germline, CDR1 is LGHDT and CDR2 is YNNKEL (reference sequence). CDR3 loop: CASSSSGIGETQYF. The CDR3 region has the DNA TGTGCCAGCAGTTCGAGCGGGATTGGGGAGACCCAGTACTTC.

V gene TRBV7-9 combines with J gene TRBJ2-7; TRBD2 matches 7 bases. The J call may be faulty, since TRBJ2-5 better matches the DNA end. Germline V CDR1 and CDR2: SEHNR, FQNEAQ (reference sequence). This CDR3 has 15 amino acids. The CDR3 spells CASSVSRGVLETQYF. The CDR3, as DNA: TGTGCCAGCAGCGTTAGCCGGGGGGTATTGGAGACCCAGTACTTC.

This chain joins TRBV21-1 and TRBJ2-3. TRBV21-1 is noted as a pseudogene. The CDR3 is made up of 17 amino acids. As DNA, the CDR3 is TGTGCCAGCAGCTGGGGTCCAGCCCAACCCCACACAGATACGCAGTATTTT. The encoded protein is CASSWGPAQPHTDTQYF.

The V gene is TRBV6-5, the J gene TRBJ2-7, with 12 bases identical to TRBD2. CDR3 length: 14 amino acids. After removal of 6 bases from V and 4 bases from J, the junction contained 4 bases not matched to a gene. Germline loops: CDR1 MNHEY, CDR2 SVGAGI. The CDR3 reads CASRRLAGEYEQYF. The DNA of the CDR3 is TGTGCCAGCAGGCGACTAGCGGGAGAGTACGAGCAGTACTTC.

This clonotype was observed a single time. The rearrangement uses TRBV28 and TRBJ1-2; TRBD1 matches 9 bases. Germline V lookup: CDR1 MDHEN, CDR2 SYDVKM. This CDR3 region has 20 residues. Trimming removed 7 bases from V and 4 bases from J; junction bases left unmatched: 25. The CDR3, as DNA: TGTGCCAGCACCACGGACAGGGGCTCTTCTTACTCCACTAAAAGCTATGGCTACACCTTC. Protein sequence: CASTTDRGSSYSTKSYGYTF.

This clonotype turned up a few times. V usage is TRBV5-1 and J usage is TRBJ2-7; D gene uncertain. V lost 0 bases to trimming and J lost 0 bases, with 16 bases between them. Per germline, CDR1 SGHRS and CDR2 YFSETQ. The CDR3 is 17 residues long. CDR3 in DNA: TGCGCCAGCAGCTTGGCCCCCCCCAGCGCCAGCTCCTACGAGCAGTACTTC. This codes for CASSLAPPSASSYEQYF.